The source of this T cell receptor beta chain is a study of blood T cell repertoires in COVID-19. As for the study in general: Both acute and convalescent COVID-19 samples were obtained from the United States, Italy and Spain.

Germline V CDR1 and CDR2: SGHRS, YFSETQ. This CDR3 is built from 17 residues. V lost 3 bases and J lost 4; bases outside the gene matches: 10. The authors' processing: Estimation of nucleated cell counts relied on the amplification of reference gene primers. TCRdb's table, derived via immunoSEQ multiplex PCR, lists solely in-frame clones and lacks some. The V and J calls and clone size are taken from that table; D and trimming were inferred from the DNA. The sample lists roughly 150,000 clones, about 90% occurring once. The clonotype was recovered from an elderly man with acute or convalescent COVID-19. The chain couples TRBV5-1 to TRBJ1-6; 7 bases are shared with TRBD1. Sample: peripheral blood. CDR3 amino acids: CASSSDTGTVYNSPLHF. In DNA, the CDR3 is TGCGCCAGCAGCTCTGACACCGGGACAGTATATAATTCACCCCTCCACTTT.